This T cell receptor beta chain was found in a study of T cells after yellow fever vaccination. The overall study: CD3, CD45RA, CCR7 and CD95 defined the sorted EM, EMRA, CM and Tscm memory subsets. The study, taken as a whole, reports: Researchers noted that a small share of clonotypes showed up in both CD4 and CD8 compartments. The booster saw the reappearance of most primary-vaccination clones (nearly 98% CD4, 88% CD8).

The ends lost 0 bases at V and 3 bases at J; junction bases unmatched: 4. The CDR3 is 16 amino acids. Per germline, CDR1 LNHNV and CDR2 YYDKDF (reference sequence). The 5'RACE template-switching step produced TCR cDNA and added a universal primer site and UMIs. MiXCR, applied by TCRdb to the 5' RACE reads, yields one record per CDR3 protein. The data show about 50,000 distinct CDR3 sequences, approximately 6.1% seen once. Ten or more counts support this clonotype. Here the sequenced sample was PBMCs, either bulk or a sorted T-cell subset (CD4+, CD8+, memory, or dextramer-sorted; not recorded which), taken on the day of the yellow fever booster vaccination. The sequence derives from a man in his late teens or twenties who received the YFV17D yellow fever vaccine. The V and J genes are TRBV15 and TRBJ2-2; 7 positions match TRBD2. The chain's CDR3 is CATSREGGRYTGELFF. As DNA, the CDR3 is TGTGCCACCAGCAGAGAGGGGGGGAGATACACCGGGGAGCTGTTTTTT. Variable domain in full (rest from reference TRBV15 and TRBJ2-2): DAMVIQNPRYQVTQFGKPVTLSCSQTLNHNVMYWYQQKSSQAPKLLFHYYDKDFNNEADTPDNFQSRRPNTSFCFLDIRSPGLGDTAMYLCATSREGGRYTGELFFGEGSRLTVL.